Reported below is one T cell receptor beta chain. Time point of the sample: neoterminal ileum biopsy at postoperative endoscopy, about 6 months after surgery. The sample originates from a study of T cell repertoires in ileal Crohn's disease. Profiled with immunoSEQ multiplex PCR; TCRdb holds only in-frame clones, not every one. The sample lists approximately 11,000 clones, around 79% occurring once. The CDR3 loop spans 15 amino acids. Trimming removed 2 bases at V and 0 bases at J, with 10 bases between. Germline values: CDR1 SNHLY, CDR2 FYNNEI. This chain uses TRBV2 with TRBJ1-2; a weak D match, TRBD1 (6 bases). This sequence originates from an adult with Crohn's disease. The specimen sequenced was ileal tissue. The CDR3 DNA reads as TGTGCCAGCAGTGAATGGGCAGGGGCTAACTATGGCTACACCTTC. Translating it yields CASSEWAGANYGYTF.